This entry features one T cell receptor beta chain sequence. The antigen is unknown. This entry belongs to a study of OX40 agonist ivuxolimab in advanced cancers. Study in general: Partial responses occurred in Three dose-escalation patients, one with hepatocellular carcinoma and two with cutaneous melanoma. Findings and limits, study-wide: Averaged across samples, CD8+ T cells carried more expanded clones than CD4+ did.

Generated by immunoSEQ multiplex PCR, the TCRdb table keeps only in-frame clones and is missing some. The data contain approximately 70,000 clones, approximately 85% of them singletons. The V end was cut by 0 bases, the J end by 3 bases, with 10 bases between. Germline V CDR1 and CDR2: LGHNA, YNFKEQ. This CDR3 has 15 amino acids. The chain uses TRBV4-2 and TRBJ2-3, with D perhaps matching TRBD2 (5 bases). Sequenced here: CD4+ or CD8+ T cells sorted from blood, sampled in a trial of the OX40 agonist ivuxolimab. The source of this sequence is an adult with an advanced solid tumor such as melanoma, head and neck, liver or kidney cancer. For the CDR3, the DNA is TGTGCCAGCAGCCAAGATGCCCTAGCTACAGATACGCAGTATTTT. Translation: CASSQDALATDTQYF.